This T cell receptor (beta chain) came from a study of siplizumab effects on memory and regulatory T cells. Sequencing used immunoSEQ multiplex PCR; TCRdb keeps in-frame clones, though not all of them. This sample has 20,000 or so clones, with over 35% found just once. This clone came up once. Its target is not known. A roughly six-day coculture at 37°C was performed with the mixed lymphocyte reaction cells. The germline V gene has CDR1 MNHEY and CDR2 SVGAGI. V was trimmed by 2 bases and J by 6 bases, leaving 5 bases between them. The CDR3 has 11 residues. The rearrangement links TRBV6-5 to TRBJ2-7; D remains ambiguous. Sequencing was carried out using CFSE-low (dividing) CD4+ T cells sorted from an allogeneic mixed lymphocyte reaction. This clonotype was sampled from a human donor in good health; the cells came from an allogeneic mixed lymphocyte reaction. Some clones in this sample may be carry-over from other donors' samples. The CDR3 here is CASSYLREQYF. CDR3 coding DNA: TGTGCCAGCAGTTACCTTCGCGAGCAGTACTTC.